The 20 T cell receptor beta chains in this list originate from one sample, sequenced in a study of blood T cell repertoires in COVID-19. Clones were read by immunoSEQ multiplex PCR, and TCRdb kept only the in-frame ones, dropping some. The sample comprises about 140,000 clones, about four fifths of which are singletons, and roughly 1.7% rests with the top ten. Sequencing was carried out using PBMCs or T cells enriched from blood (not recorded which). The source is a woman aged 18-30 years who had been exposed to COVID-19.

The V and J genes are TRBV21-1 and TRBJ2-7; the table's D call, TRBD1, has no DNA check behind it. TRBV21-1 corresponds to a pseudogene. The CDR3 sequence is 17 residues long. This CDR3 reads CASRRTGEQPSSYEQYF. For the CDR3, the DNA is TGTGCCAGCAGACGTACAGGGGAACAACCATCCTCCTACGAGCAGTACTTC.

The gene calls are TRBV4-1 and TRBJ1-5; no definite D call. V lost 0 bases and J lost 3, with 12 bases in between. Germline V lookup: CDR1 MGHRA, CDR2 YSYEKL. The CDR3 covers 16 residues. CDR3 loop: CASSQEIMAVNQPQHF. The CDR3 DNA reads as TGCGCCAGCAGCCAAGAGATCATGGCAGTCAATCAGCCCCAGCATTTT.

This chain connects TRBV5-1 to TRBJ2-2, with a tentative D call TRBD2 (5 bases). V lost 0 bases and J 6 bases, leaving 15 bases between the germline ends. CDR1 and CDR2 from the germline V gene are SGHRS and YFSETQ. The CDR3 covers 16 residues. In nucleotides, the CDR3 is TGCGCCAGCAGCTTGGGGCGGATTCTACTAGCCGGGGAGCTGTTTTTT. Amino acid sequence: CASSLGRILLAGELFF.

The CDR3 sequence: CASSEDTATNEKLFF. As DNA, the CDR3 is TGTGCCAGCAGTGAGGACACGGCAACTAATGAAAAACTGTTTTTT. The chain links TRBV6-1 to TRBJ1-4, with D possibly being TRBD1 (5 bases). Germline CDR1 MNHNS, CDR2 SASEGT. Trimming cost V 3 bases and J 0 bases, with 8 bases left between them. This CDR3 spans 15 amino acids.

This sequence joins TRBV12-3 or TRBV12-4 and TRBJ1-2; D is unresolved. V shed 1 base and J shed 7 bases, with 10 bases lying between them. This CDR3 comprises 13 residues. The CDR3 loop is CASSLGGYGGYTF. CDR3 nucleotide sequence: TGTGCCAGCAGTTTAGGAGGATATGGTGGCTACACCTTC.

This sequence joins TRBV18 and TRBJ2-3, with a weak D call TRBD2 (6 bases). Germline V gene lookup returns CDR1 KGHSH and CDR2 LQKENI. This CDR3 region has 15 residues. The V gene lost 8 bases and the J gene lost 2 bases, with 17 bases spanning the gap. The chain's CDR3 is CASQSNSGYTDTQYF. The CDR3 DNA reads TGTGCCAGCCAGAGCAATAGCGGATACACAGATACGCAGTATTTT. The full variable domain, its missing parts supplied by reference TRBV18 and TRBJ2-3, is NAGVMQNPRHLVRRRGQEARLRCSPMKGHSHVYWYRQLPEEGLKFMVYLQKENIIDESGMPKERFSAEFPKEGPSILRIQQVVRGDSAAYFCASQSNSGYTDTQYFGPGTRLTVL.

This chain uses TRBV30 with TRBJ1-4, with TRBD1 identical over 7 bases. Looked up from germline, CDR1 is GTSNPN and CDR2 is SVGIG (reference sequence). This CDR3 has 15 residues. Trimming took 0 bases from V and 4 from J; bases not matched to a gene: 5. The CDR3: CAWSVVDRVNEKLFF. Here the CDR3 DNA reads TGTGCCTGGAGTGTAGTAGACAGGGTTAATGAAAAACTGTTTTTT.

The chain links TRBV3-1 (or the pseudogene TRBV3-2) to TRBJ2-1, with 9 positions matching TRBD2. The germline gives CDR1 LGHDT, CDR2 YNNKEL (reference sequence). V shed 3 bases and J 1 base; nucleotides not matched to a gene: 19. This CDR3 is 21 amino acids long. In DNA form, the CDR3 reads TGTGCCAGCAGCCACATCCAAACTAGCGGGCTAAGACGGGTGTCCTACAATGAGCAGTTCTTC. It codes for CASSHIQTSGLRRVSYNEQFF.

The V and J genes are TRBV2 and TRBJ1-6; D not certain. Germline-derived CDR1 and CDR2 are SNHLY and FYNNEI. The CDR3 spans 15 residues. Trimming stripped 5 bases from V and 4 bases from J, with 12 bases between. The CDR3 here is CASSQIRRYNSPLHF. The CDR3 DNA is TGTGCCAGCAGTCAGATTAGGAGGTATAATTCACCCCTCCACTTT.

This clone was detected a few times. The chain joins TRBV5-1 to TRBJ2-7; D perhaps matches TRBD1 (6 bases). Germline-derived CDR1 and CDR2 are SGHRS and YFSETQ. The V end lost 5 bases, the J end lost 6 bases, and 9 bases lay between the germline ends. The CDR3 consists of 11 residues. The CDR3 DNA reads TGCGCCAGCAGGCTAGGGGGCGAGCAGTACTTC. Residues: CASRLGGEQYF.

This clone was seen only a few times. This chain connects TRBV7-3 to TRBJ1-6, with 7 positions matching TRBD1. V lost 5 bases to trimming and J lost 15 bases; unmatched junction nucleotides: 7. The CDR3 is 12 amino acids. Germline V gene lookup returns CDR1 SGHTA and CDR2 FQGTGA. CDR3 bases: TGTGCCAGCAGCGAAACAGGGGTACACCTCCACTTT. Translating it yields CASSETGVHLHF.

This chain connects TRBV6-2 or TRBV6-3 to TRBJ1-5, with a tentative D call TRBD1 (6 bases). V was clipped by 4 bases and J by 3 bases, with 13 bases between them. CDR3 size: 15 residues. Germline V CDR1 and CDR2: MNHEY, SVGEGT. DNA for the CDR3: TGTGCCAGCAGTTCTCGGCCAGGGGTCAATCAGCCCCAGCATTTT. This translates into CASSSRPGVNQPQHF.

The chain couples TRBV9 to TRBJ2-5; D might be TRBD1 (5 bases). The CDR3 has 19 residues. Deletions cut 0 bases from V and 5 bases from J, with 26 bases between. Looked up from germline, CDR1 is SGDLS and CDR2 is YYNGEE. The CDR3 bases are TGTGCCAGCAGCGTAGGAGAGGTCTTGTGGGGCGGTCCGCGGGAGACCCAGTACTTC. It yields the protein CASSVGEVLWGGPRETQYF.

The genes are TRBV10-2 and TRBJ1-2, with a weak D call TRBD1 (5 bases). The CDR3 extends over 17 amino acids. V lost 2 bases to trimming and J lost 10 bases, with 26 bases between them. CDR1 and CDR2 from the germline V gene are WSHSY and SAAADI. The CDR3 spells CASSERGSGGLRNHYTF. CDR3 DNA sequence: TGCGCCAGCAGTGAGAGAGGGTCGGGGGGACTCCGTAACCACTACACCTTC.

In this sample, this clone turned up once. V gene TRBV27 combines with J gene TRBJ2-6, with a weak D call TRBD2 (5 bases). Germline CDR1 reads MNHEY; CDR2 reads SMNVEV (reference sequence). The CDR3 has 18 residues. V lost 5 bases and J lost 0, with 17 bases in between. DNA of the CDR3: TGTGCCAGCAGTAAGTTGCGGGCACTTTCCTCTGGGGCCAACGTCCTGACTTTC. It yields the protein CASSKLRALSSGANVLTF. Combining the CDR3 with reference TRBV27 and TRBJ2-6 gives the whole variable domain EAQVTQNPRYLITVTGKKLTVTCSQNMNHEYMSWYRQDPGLGLRQIYYSMNVEVTDKGDVPEGYKVSRKEKRNFPLILESPSPNQTSLYFCASSKLRALSSGANVLTFGAGSRLTVL.

The gene calls are TRBV9 and TRBJ1-3, with 7 nucleotides matching TRBD1. From germline, CDR1 is SGDLS and CDR2 YYNGEE. Unmatched junction bases numbered 6, after V lost 3 bases and J lost 3 bases. There are 15 residues in the CDR3. Written as DNA, the CDR3 is TGTGCCAGCAGCGGACAGACAGGGTATGGAAACACCATATATTTT. It encodes CASSGQTGYGNTIYF.

The gene calls are TRBV27 and TRBJ2-1; TRBD2 agrees at 8 bases. V lost 7 bases and J lost 3; bases outside the gene matches: 2. The germline gives CDR1 MNHEY, CDR2 SMNVEV (reference sequence). The CDR3 runs to 13 residues. Here the CDR3 DNA reads TGTGCCAGCACGGGGGGGATCTACAATGAGCAGTTCTTC. Translated, it gives CASTGGIYNEQFF.

The rearrangement joins TRBV7-9 to TRBJ2-5; the match to TRBD2 covers 8 bases. The CDR3 runs 14 residues. Germline CDR1 reads SEHNR; CDR2 reads FQNEAQ (reference sequence). V was pared by 2 bases and J by 4 bases, with 3 bases of the junction left unmatched. The CDR3 bases are TGTGCCAGCAGCTTATTCGGACTAGCAGAGACCCAGTACTTC. Translation gives CASSLFGLAETQYF. The whole variable domain, remainder taken from reference TRBV7-9 and TRBJ2-5, is DTGVSQNPRHKITKRGQNVTFRCDPISEHNRLYWYRQTLGQGPEFLTYFQNEAQLEKSRLLSDRFSAERPKGSFSTLEIQRTEQGDSAMYLCASSLFGLAETQYFGPGTRLLVL.

The chain recombines TRBV3-1 (or the pseudogene TRBV3-2) with TRBJ2-5; 12 nucleotides line up with TRBD2. The CDR3 extends over 17 amino acids. V shed 4 bases, J shed 5 bases, and the junction held 11 bases outside the gene matches. Per germline, CDR1 LGHDT and CDR2 YNNKEL (reference sequence). The CDR3 loop is CASSPKQGLAGWETQYF. The CDR3, as DNA: TGTGCCAGCAGCCCAAAGCAGGGACTAGCGGGCTGGGAGACCCAGTACTTC.

This clone came up a few times. The rearrangement links TRBV6-5 to TRBJ1-1; possible D gene TRBD1, 6 bases. The CDR3 has 14 amino acids. CDR1 MNHEY and CDR2 SVGAGI come from the germline V gene. V lost 0 bases, J lost 10 bases, and 15 bases lay in between. The CDR3: CASSYSRGGRLAFF. The CDR3 DNA reads TGTGCCAGCAGTTACTCGAGGGGGGGTCGTCTAGCTTTCTTT.